The rows below give T cell receptor beta chains drawn from one sample of a study of OX40 agonist ivuxolimab in advanced cancers. The repertoire was sequenced with immunoSEQ multiplex PCR; TCRdb's copy has only in-frame clones and lacks some. Of about 74,000 clones in the sample, around 87% were seen once. The starting material was CD4+ or CD8+ T cells sorted from blood, obtained in a trial of the OX40 agonist ivuxolimab. The receptors derive from an adult with an advanced solid tumor such as melanoma, head and neck, liver or kidney cancer. Each CDR3 is given with its conserved first and last residue. D genes are given only for firm matches. Clone sizes are given selectively: once, few, many, or a class where the clone is expanded.

TRBV19	TRBJ2-1	NA	TRBD2	CASRKTSGTYNEQFF	TGTGCCAGTAGGAAGACTAGCGGAACCTACAATGAGCAGTTCTTC
TRBV29-1	TRBJ2-7	few	TRBD1	CSVLEGAGREQYF	TGCAGCGTTCTAGAGGGGGCGGGTCGCGAGCAGTACTTC
TRBV6-6	TRBJ1-4	once	NA	CASSSGGRTNEKLFF	TGTGCCAGCAGTTCGGGTGGTAGGACTAATGAAAAACTGTTTTTT
TRBV5-1	TRBJ2-2	once	NA	CASARDHTGELFF	TGCGCCAGCGCCAGGGATCATACCGGGGAGCTGTTTTTT
TRBV6-5	TRBJ2-7	NA	NA	CASSYSRKGYEQYF	TGTGCCAGCAGTTACTCGCGGAAAGGATACGAGCAGTACTTC
TRBV4-1	TRBJ2-3	few	TRBD2	CASSQDSLAGAGDTQYF	TGCGCCAGCAGCCAAGATTCACTAGCGGGAGCTGGAGATACGCAGTATTTT
TRBV27	TRBJ1-1	NA	NA	CASSSALRGRNTEAFF	TGTGCCAGCAGTTCCGCCCTCCGGGGTAGGAACACTGAAGCTTTCTTT
TRBV30	TRBJ2-5	NA	NA	CAWSVSQRETQYF	TGTGCCTGGAGTGTATCCCAGAGGGAGACCCAGTACTTC
TRBV10-2	TRBJ1-5	few	TRBD1	CASLAGDRGYQPQHF	TGCGCCAGCCTCGCCGGGGACAGGGGGTATCAACCCCAGCATTTT
TRBV19	TRBJ2-7	NA	TRBD1	CASSPRTGAYEQYF	TGTGCCAGTAGTCCCAGGACAGGGGCCTACGAGCAGTACTTC
TRBV28	TRBJ2-1	NA	NA	CASTLGGANYNEQFF	TGTGCCAGCACCCTAGGGGGTGCTAACTACAATGAGCAGTTCTTC
TRBV4-2	TRBJ2-1	once	NA	CASSPYPGRANEQFF	TGTGCCAGCAGCCCCTATCCCGGACGAGCCAATGAGCAGTTCTTC
TRBV5-1	TRBJ2-5	NA	TRBD2	CASSFLPSGGTLQETQYF	TGCGCCAGCAGCTTTTTGCCTAGCGGGGGGACACTCCAAGAGACCCAGTACTTC
TRBV7-9	TRBJ2-1	NA	TRBD1	CASSVGTGGPYNEQFF	TGTGCCAGCAGCGTAGGGACAGGGGGCCCCTACAATGAGCAGTTCTTC
TRBV6-1	TRBJ1-2	NA	NA	CASRNRYGYTF	TGTGCCAGCCGGAATCGTTATGGCTACACCTTC
TRBV11-1	TRBJ2-5	NA	NA	CASSLARLAVNQETQYF	TGTGCCAGCAGCTTAGCGCGATTAGCGGTAAACCAAGAGACCCAGTACTTC
TRBV4-3	TRBJ1-1	NA	NA	CASSQEPAAHTEAFF	TGCGCCAGCAGCCAAGAGCCCGCCGCGCACACTGAAGCTTTCTTT
TRBV27	TRBJ2-3	NA	NA	CASSRAPVRTDTQYF	TGTGCCAGCAGTCGCGCCCCCGTACGCACAGATACGCAGTATTTT
TRBV7-9	TRBJ2-7	few	NA	CASSPGPAYEQYF	TGTGCCAGCAGCCCGGGACCTGCCTACGAGCAGTACTTC
TRBV6-1	TRBJ2-7	NA	NA	CASTRQEYEQYF	TGTGCCAGCACCCGCCAGGAATACGAGCAGTACTTC
TRBV28	TRBJ2-1	NA	NA	CASSLLALSNEQFF	TGTGCCAGCAGTTTACTAGCCCTAAGCAATGAGCAGTTCTTC
TRBV5-6	TRBJ1-5	NA	NA	CASSLGQTDSNQPQHF	TGTGCCAGCAGCTTGGGGCAGACCGATAGCAATCAGCCCCAGCATTTT
TRBV6-5	TRBJ2-1	NA	NA	CATFRGNEQFF	TGTGCCACGTTCCGGGGGAATGAGCAGTTCTTC
TRBV15	TRBJ2-1	NA	NA	CATSSGTTSNEQFF	TGTGCCACCAGCAGCGGGACGACCTCCAATGAGCAGTTCTTC
TRBV28	TRBJ2-7	NA	NA	CASSRRDLLRYEQYF	TGTGCCAGCAGCCGCCGGGATTTACTCAGATACGAGCAGTACTTC
TRBV10-3	TRBJ1-1	NA	TRBD1	CAIKGQSNTEAFF	TGTGCCATCAAGGGACAGTCGAACACTGAAGCTTTCTTT